The source of this T cell receptor (beta chain) is a study of blood T cells in healthy people across ages. Study conclusions and caveats: Relative to aged donors, long-lived donors carried more naive CD4+ cells and displayed higher diversity.

Collection of approximately 9.3 milliliters of peripheral blood was performed for each donor. Concerning this clonotype itself: No antigen is known for it.

Then a second PCR, running roughly 7 to 11 cycles, was carried out with a sample-barcoded 5' primer and a J-beta primer mix. All samples gave at least 2.5 million CDR3-containing paired-end reads. TCRdb re-analysed the 5' RACE reads in MiXCR, keeping a single row per CDR3 protein. In the table there are more than 1.4 million distinct CDR3 sequences, 42% of which are singletons. The sequence was collected from a young woman in good health. The source material was blood.

CDR3 DNA sequence: TGTGCTAGTGCCCGATTGGACGGACGTTATCAAGAGACCCAGTACTTC. Protein sequence: CASARLDGRYQETQYF. V gene TRBV12-5 combines with J gene TRBJ2-5; D is undetermined. V lost 7 bases and J 2 bases, leaving 20 bases between the germline ends. This CDR3 comprises 16 residues. CDR1 is LGHNT, CDR2 FRNRAP, per germline. The full variable domain, rest sourced from reference TRBV12-5 and TRBJ2-5, is DARVTQTPRHKVTEMGQEVTMRCQPILGHNTVFWYRQTMMQGLELLAYFRNRAPLDDSGMPKDRFSAEMPDATLATLKIQPSEPRDSAVYFCASARLDGRYQETQYFGPGTRLLVL.